What follows is one TCR beta chain and its context. The data were taken from a study of blood T cell repertoires in COVID-19. Across the study: Sites across the United States, Italy and Spain contributed samples from acute and convalescent COVID-19.

The CDR3 length is 15 residues. Trimming removed 6 bases from V and 8 bases from J, with 20 bases in between. The V gene's germline CDR1 is MNHEY and CDR2 SVGAGI. Original methodology: Counts of nucleated cells, estimated from reference gene primer amplification, were obtained. Clones were read by immunoSEQ multiplex PCR, and TCRdb kept only the in-frame ones, dropping some. V and J calls and clone size follow that table, whereas D and trimming were derived from the DNA. The top ten hold about 1% of the sample, which has some 380,000 clones, roughly 86% seen once. The chain is built from TRBV6-5 and TRBJ2-1; possible D gene TRBD2, 7 bases. Sequencing was carried out using peripheral blood. The source is a human donor with acute or convalescent COVID-19. The donor label of this sample is uncertain. The CDR3 nucleotides are TGTGCCAGCAGCTCCGGAGGGGGGGGTATGGATGAGCAGTTCTTC. Its translation: CASSSGGGGMDEQFF.